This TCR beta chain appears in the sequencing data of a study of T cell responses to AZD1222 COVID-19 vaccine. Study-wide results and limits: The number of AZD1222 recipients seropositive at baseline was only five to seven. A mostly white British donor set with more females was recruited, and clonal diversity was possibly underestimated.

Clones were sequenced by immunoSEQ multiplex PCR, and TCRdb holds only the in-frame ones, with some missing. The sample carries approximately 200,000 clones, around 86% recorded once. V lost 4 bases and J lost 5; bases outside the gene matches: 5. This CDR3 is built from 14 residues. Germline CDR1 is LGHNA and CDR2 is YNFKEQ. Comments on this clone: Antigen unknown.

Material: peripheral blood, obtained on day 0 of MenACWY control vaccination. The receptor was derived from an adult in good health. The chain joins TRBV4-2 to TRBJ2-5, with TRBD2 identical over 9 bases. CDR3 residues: CASSPGLAGETQYF. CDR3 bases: TGTGCCAGCAGCCCGGGACTAGCAGGGGAGACCCAGTACTTC.